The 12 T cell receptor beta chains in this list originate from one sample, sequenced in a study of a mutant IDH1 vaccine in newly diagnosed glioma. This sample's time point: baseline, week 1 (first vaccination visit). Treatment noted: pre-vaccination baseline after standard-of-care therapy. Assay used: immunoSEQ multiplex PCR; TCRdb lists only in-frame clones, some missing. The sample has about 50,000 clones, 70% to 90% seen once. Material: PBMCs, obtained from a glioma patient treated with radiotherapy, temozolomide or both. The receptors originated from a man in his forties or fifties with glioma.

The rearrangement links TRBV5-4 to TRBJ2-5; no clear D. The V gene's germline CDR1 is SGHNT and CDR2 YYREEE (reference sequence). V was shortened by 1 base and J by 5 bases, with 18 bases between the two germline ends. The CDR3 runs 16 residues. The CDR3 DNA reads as TGTGCCAGCAGCTTGTCAGCGACGGCCAACGGGGAGACCCAGTACTTC. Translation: CASSLSATANGETQYF.

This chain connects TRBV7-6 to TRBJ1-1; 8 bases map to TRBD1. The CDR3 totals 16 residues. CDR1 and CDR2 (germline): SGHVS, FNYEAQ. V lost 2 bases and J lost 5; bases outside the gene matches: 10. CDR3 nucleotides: TGTGCCAGCAGCTTAAGACAGGGGCAGGGGGGGACTGAAGCTTTCTTT. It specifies CASSLRQGQGGTEAFF.

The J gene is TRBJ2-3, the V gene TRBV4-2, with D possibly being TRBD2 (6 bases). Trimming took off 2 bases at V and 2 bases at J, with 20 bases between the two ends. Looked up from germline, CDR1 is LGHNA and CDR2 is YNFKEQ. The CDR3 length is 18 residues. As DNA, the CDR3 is TGTGCCAGCAGCCAAAGGGCCAGACTAGGATCGACCACAGATACGCAGTATTTT. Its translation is CASSQRARLGSTTDTQYF.

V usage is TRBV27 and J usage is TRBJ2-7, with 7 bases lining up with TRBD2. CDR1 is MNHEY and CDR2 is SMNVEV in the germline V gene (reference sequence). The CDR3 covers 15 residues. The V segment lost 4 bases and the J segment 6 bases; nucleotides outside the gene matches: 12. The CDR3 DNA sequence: TGTGCCAGCAGTTCCCTCCTGGCGGGAGTTATCGAGCAGTACTTC. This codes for CASSSLLAGVIEQYF.

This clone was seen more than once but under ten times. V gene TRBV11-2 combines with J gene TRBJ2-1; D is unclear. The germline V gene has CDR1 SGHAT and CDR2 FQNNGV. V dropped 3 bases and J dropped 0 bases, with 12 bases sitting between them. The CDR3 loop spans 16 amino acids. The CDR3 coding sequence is TGTGCCAGCAGCTTCACGGTCCCGAGCTCCTACAATGAGCAGTTCTTC. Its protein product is CASSFTVPSSYNEQFF. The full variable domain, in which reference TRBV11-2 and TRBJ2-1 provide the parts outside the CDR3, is EAGVAQSPRYKIIEKRQSVAFWCNPISGHATLYWYQQILGQGPKLLIQFQNNGVVDDSQLPKDRFSAERLKGVDSTLKIQPAKLEDSAVYLCASSFTVPSSYNEQFFGPGTRLTVL.

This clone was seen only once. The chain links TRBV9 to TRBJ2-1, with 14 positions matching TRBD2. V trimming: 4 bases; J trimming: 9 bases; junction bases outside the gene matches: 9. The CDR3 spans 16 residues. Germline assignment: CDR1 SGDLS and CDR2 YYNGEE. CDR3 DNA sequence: TGTGCCAGCAGCACCGGACTAGCGGGAGGTTCAGGTGAGCAGTTCTTC. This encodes CASSTGLAGGSGEQFF.

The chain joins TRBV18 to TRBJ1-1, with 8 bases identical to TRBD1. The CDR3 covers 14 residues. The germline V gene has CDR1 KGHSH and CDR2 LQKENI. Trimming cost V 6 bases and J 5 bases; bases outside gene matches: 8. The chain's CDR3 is CASSPQGAETEAFF. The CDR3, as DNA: TGTGCCAGCTCTCCCCAGGGGGCCGAGACTGAAGCTTTCTTT.

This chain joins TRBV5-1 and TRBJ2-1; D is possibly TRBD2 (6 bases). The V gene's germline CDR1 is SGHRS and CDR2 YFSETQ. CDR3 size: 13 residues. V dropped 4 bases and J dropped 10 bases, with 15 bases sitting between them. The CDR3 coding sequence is TGCGCCAGCAGCCCGGGACTGACTGCGGAGCAGTTCTTC. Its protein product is CASSPGLTAEQFF.

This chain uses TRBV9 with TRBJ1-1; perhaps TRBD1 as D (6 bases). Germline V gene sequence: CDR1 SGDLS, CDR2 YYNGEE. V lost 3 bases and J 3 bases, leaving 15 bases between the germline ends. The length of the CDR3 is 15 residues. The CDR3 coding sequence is TGTGCCAGCAGCGGGGGAAAGGGGGGGTACACTGAAGCTTTCTTT. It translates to CASSGGKGGYTEAFF. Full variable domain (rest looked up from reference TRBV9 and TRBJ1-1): DSGVTQTPKHLITATGQRVTLRCSPRSGDLSVYWYQQSLDQGLQFLIQYYNGEERAKGNILERFSAQQFPDLHSELNLSSLELGDSALYFCASSGGKGGYTEAFFGQGTRLTVV.

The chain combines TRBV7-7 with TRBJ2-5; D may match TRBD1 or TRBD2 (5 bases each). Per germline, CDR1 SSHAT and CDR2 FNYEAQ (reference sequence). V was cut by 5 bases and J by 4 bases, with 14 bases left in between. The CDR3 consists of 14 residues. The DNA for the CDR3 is TGTGCCAGCAGCCCCCTTGGGGGTGGAGAGACCCAGTACTTC. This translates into CASSPLGGGETQYF.

The CDR3 region has the DNA TGCGCCAGCAGGTTAGCGGACCTCACAGATACGCAGTATTTT. Protein sequence: CASRLADLTDTQYF. The chain is built from TRBV4-1 and TRBJ2-3, with D possibly TRBD2 on 6 matching bases. The germline V gene has CDR1 MGHRA and CDR2 YSYEKL. The V gene lost 6 bases and the J gene lost 2 bases, with 12 bases spanning the gap. This CDR3 comprises 14 residues.

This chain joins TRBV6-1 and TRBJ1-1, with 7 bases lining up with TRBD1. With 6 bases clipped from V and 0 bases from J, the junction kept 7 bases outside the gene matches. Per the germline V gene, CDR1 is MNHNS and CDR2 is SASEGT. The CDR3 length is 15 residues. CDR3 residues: CASRGRDSLNTEAFF. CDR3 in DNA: TGTGCCAGCAGGGGCCGGGACAGCCTGAACACTGAAGCTTTCTTT.